This T cell receptor (beta chain) was captured by sequencing in a study of blood T cells in healthy people across ages. Study overall: Template switching picked up about one barcoded beta molecule for each two T cells.

The use of a sample-barcoded 5' primer and a J-beta primer mix characterized a second PCR of roughly 7 to 11 cycles. Each cDNA molecule was tagged by a template-switch adaptor with 12 random nucleotides. TCRdb processed the 5' RACE reads anew with MiXCR; each CDR3 protein has one entry. The sample includes about 800,000 distinct CDR3 sequences, just under 25% seen only once; the top ten take approximately 3.7%. A note on this clonotype: Antigen specificity is unknown.

CDR1 is DFQATT, CDR2 SNEGSKA, per germline (reference sequence). The CDR3 sequence is 14 residues long. Trimming at V came to 6 bases and at J to 0 bases, leaving 6 bases not matched to a gene. The study's findings and limits: Getting older went along with TCR beta diversity per million T cells dropping roughly linearly.

This sample was also put to use in a study of T cells of mothers and their children.

This chain joins TRBV20-1 and TRBJ2-7, with 9 bases lining up with TRBD2. The sequenced material came from blood. The TCR originated in a boy aged 10-17 years in good health. The CDR3: CSAVQREASYEQYF. Written as DNA, the CDR3 is TGCAGTGCCGTACAGCGGGAGGCCTCCTACGAGCAGTACTTC.